The 15 T cell receptor beta chains presented below share a single source sample, sequenced in a study of radiotherapy plus CTLA-4 blockade in lung cancer. Using immunoSEQ multiplex PCR, the repertoire was profiled, and TCRdb retains in-frame clones only, with some absent. The data hold around 18,000 clones, with roughly 86% observed a single time. The specimen comprised peripheral blood, sampled from a patient treated with radiotherapy plus ipilimumab. The receptors originated from a human donor with non-small cell lung cancer whose response to radiotherapy plus ipilimumab could not be evaluated.

V usage is TRBV6-5 and J usage is TRBJ2-2; a weak D match, TRBD1 (6 bases). The ends were cut back, 0 bases at V and 4 bases at J, with 12 bases in the middle. The CDR3 consists of 16 residues. CDR1 and CDR2 (germline): MNHEY, SVGAGI. CDR3 in DNA: TGTGCCAGCAGTTACTCGCCAGGGGCGGGCACCGGGGAGCTGTTTTTT. It yields the protein CASSYSPGAGTGELFF.

The chain recombines TRBV7-2 with TRBJ2-6; D possibly corresponds to TRBD2 (5 bases). Germline CDR1 SGHTA, CDR2 FQGNSA. There are 16 residues in the CDR3. Trimming took off 1 base at V and 1 base at J, with 8 bases between the two ends. The CDR3 DNA follows: TGTGCCAGCAGCTTAGTACCGGGGTCTGGGGCCAACGTCCTGACTTTC. The encoded protein is CASSLVPGSGANVLTF.

The V call is TRBV9, the J call TRBJ2-3, with TRBD2 identical over 8 bases. Germline CDR1 and CDR2: SGDLS and YYNGEE. J lost 0 bases, V lost 6 bases, and 12 bases had no gene match. The CDR3 runs 17 residues. The chain's CDR3 is CASTHPAGGTSTDTQYF. The CDR3 nucleotides are TGTGCCAGCACCCACCCGGCGGGGGGCACTAGCACAGATACGCAGTATTTT.

V usage is TRBV11-2 and J usage is TRBJ1-4, with a possible D match to TRBD1 (5 bases). Trimming removed 1 base from V and 2 bases from J, with 8 bases in between. The CDR3 extends over 15 amino acids. Germline V CDR1 and CDR2: SGHAT, FQNNGV. This chain's CDR3 is CASSLGAGTNEKLFF. The CDR3 DNA reads as TGTGCCAGCAGCTTAGGTGCAGGGACTAATGAAAAACTGTTTTTT.

The chain carries TRBV10-3 and TRBJ1-1, with 7 bases matching TRBD1. Germline V gives CDR1 ENHRY, CDR2 SYGVKD. Trimming at V came to 6 bases and at J to 6 bases, leaving 7 bases not matched to a gene. This CDR3 has 13 residues. The CDR3 nucleotides are TGTGCCATCAGCGGGACAGCGACCTCTGAAGCTTTCTTT. This gives the protein CAISGTATSEAFF.

V and J are TRBV7-2 and TRBJ2-7; no firm D call. Trimming shortened V by 1 base and J by 2 bases, and 9 bases separated the two germline ends. The CDR3 sequence is 14 residues long. Looked up from germline, CDR1 is SGHTA and CDR2 is FQGNSA. CDR3 sequence: CASSLGSVTYEQYF. CDR3 nucleotide sequence: TGTGCCAGCAGCTTAGGTTCAGTTACCTACGAGCAGTACTTC.

The chain carries TRBV29-1 and TRBJ2-3, with D possibly TRBD1 on 5 matching bases. The germline V and J ends were trimmed by 6 bases and 2 bases, with 15 bases remaining between them. The CDR3 extends over 14 amino acids. Germline V gives CDR1 SQVTM, CDR2 ANQGSEA. The CDR3 sequence: CSVDSYLTTDTQYF. The CDR3 DNA reads as TGCAGCGTCGACAGTTATCTGACCACAGATACGCAGTATTTT.

The chain carries TRBV6-1 and TRBJ2-3, with TRBD2 identical over 7 bases. The germline V gene encodes CDR1 MNHNS and CDR2 SASEGT. The CDR3 has 14 amino acids. Unmatched junction bases numbered 2, after V lost 5 bases and J lost 0 bases. Here the CDR3 DNA reads TGTGCCAGCAGTTCTAGCGGAAGCACAGATACGCAGTATTTT. It is translated as CASSSSGSTDTQYF.

The chain uses TRBV7-2 and TRBJ2-5, with TRBD1 matching 8 bases. TRBJ2-7 matches the DNA end more closely, so the J call is doubtful. Germline V gene sequence: CDR1 SGHTA, CDR2 FQGNSA. The CDR3 sequence is 14 residues long. CDR3 in DNA: TGTGCCAACGCAAGGGGGACAGGAGCCTACGAGCAGTACTTC. Amino acid sequence: CANARGTGAYEQYF.

The chain employs TRBV6-1 and TRBJ2-5; 8 nucleotides match TRBD2. The CDR3 extends over 12 amino acids. The V gene end was trimmed by 8 bases and the J gene end by 4 bases; junction bases not matched to a gene: 3. CDR1 and CDR2 from the germline V gene are MNHNS and SASEGT. The CDR3 region is CASYRGGETQYF. DNA of the CDR3: TGTGCCAGCTATCGGGGGGGAGAGACCCAGTACTTC.

The V and J genes are TRBV15 and TRBJ2-7; 9 bases are a match to TRBD2. CDR1 is LNHNV, CDR2 YYDKDF, per germline (reference sequence). Losses at the gene ends were 3 bases for V and 7 bases for J; bases not matched to a gene: 13. This CDR3 region has 16 residues. In DNA, the CDR3 is TGTGCCACCAGCAGGGGACAGACTACGAGCGGGGGGGAGCAGTACTTC. As protein: CATSRGQTTSGGEQYF.

This sequence joins TRBV28 and TRBJ1-2; D not resolved. V dropped 8 bases and J dropped 2 bases, with 12 bases sitting between them. Germline lookup yields CDR1 MDHEN and CDR2 SYDVKM. This CDR3 spans 13 amino acids. In DNA, the CDR3 is TGTGCCAGCGCCTCAGGCGCAAACTATGGCTACACCTTC. It yields the protein CASASGANYGYTF.

This clone was counted between two and nine times. The chain uses TRBV5-6 and TRBJ1-5; D gene unclear. The CDR3 spans 14 residues. V lost 10 bases, J lost 11 bases, and 25 bases lay in between. The V gene's germline CDR1 is SGHDT and CDR2 YYEEEE. CDR3 sequence reads: CAPNLAAGLEAQHF. The DNA for the CDR3 is TGTGCCCCGAACCTGGCGGCGGGGTTAGAAGCCCAGCATTTT.

The V gene is TRBV7-6, the J gene TRBJ2-3; 10 positions agree with TRBD2. Looked up from germline, CDR1 is SGHVS and CDR2 is FNYEAQ. This CDR3 comprises 18 residues. J was trimmed by 6 bases and V by 4 bases; bases with no gene match: 16. This CDR3 reads CASSSGSGSGRFADTQYF. The CDR3 DNA sequence: TGTGCCAGCAGCTCCGGGTCGGGTAGCGGGAGGTTTGCGGATACGCAGTATTTT.

Written as DNA, the CDR3 is TGTGCCAGCAGCTTATCCCTCGAGGAGTATTTT. Translating gives CASSLSLEEYF. V is TRBV7-9 and J is TRBJ2-3; D remains unclear. This CDR3 contains 11 residues. Trimming shortened V by 2 bases and J by 13 bases, and 10 bases separated the two germline ends. Germline lookup yields CDR1 SEHNR and CDR2 FQNEAQ (reference sequence).